This T cell receptor beta chain stems from a study of cytomegalovirus exposure and HLA in healthy donors. Findings and limits, study-wide: Cytomegalovirus association was assigned to under 200 TCR beta chains.

V lost 0 bases and J lost 8; bases outside the gene matches: 7. The length of the CDR3 is 15 residues. In germline, CDR1 is MNHEY, CDR2 SMNVEV (reference sequence). A remark on this clone: Its specificity is not known.

The PCR was carried out with 60 Vbeta primers and 13 Jbeta primers. The table came from immunoSEQ multiplex PCR; TCRdb's copy has only in-frame clones and leaves some out. Of approximately 120,000 clones listed, 81% were seen once; the top ten hold 2.2%. Sequencing input: PBMCs. This clonotype originated in a woman younger than 45 in good health and CMV-seronegative. The chain carries TRBV27 and TRBJ2-1, with 7 bases matching TRBD2. CDR3 loop: CASSLSAGASHEQFF. The CDR3 DNA follows: TGTGCCAGCAGTTTATCGGCGGGAGCTTCCCATGAGCAGTTCTTC.